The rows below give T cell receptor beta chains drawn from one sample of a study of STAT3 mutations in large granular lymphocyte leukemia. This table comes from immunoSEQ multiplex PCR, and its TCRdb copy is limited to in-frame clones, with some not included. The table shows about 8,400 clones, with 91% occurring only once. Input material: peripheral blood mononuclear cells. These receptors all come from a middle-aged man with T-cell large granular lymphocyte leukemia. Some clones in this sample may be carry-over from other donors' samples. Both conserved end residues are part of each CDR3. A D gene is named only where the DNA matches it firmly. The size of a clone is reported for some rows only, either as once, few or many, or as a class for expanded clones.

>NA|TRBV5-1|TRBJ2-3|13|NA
CASQDGRTDTQYF
TGCGCCAGCCAGGACGGTCGCACAGATACGCAGTATTTT
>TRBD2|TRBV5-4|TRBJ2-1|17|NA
CASSSRTSATLYNEQFF
TGTGCCAGCAGCTCGCGGACTAGCGCGACGCTCTACAATGAGCAGTTCTTC
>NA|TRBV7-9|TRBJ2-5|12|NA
CASSPPWETQYF
TGTGCCAGCAGCCCCCCTTGGGAGACCCAGTACTTC
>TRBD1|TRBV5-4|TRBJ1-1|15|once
CASSSRTGMNTEAFF
TGTGCCAGCAGCTCCCGGACAGGGATGAACACTGAAGCTTTCTTT
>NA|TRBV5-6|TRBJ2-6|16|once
CASSGGLGSGANVLTF
TGTGCCAGCTCTGGCGGCCTTGGCTCTGGGGCCAACGTCCTGACTTTC
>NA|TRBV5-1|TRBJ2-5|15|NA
CASSLGTPRGETQYF
TGCGCCAGCAGCCTCGGGACTCCTCGGGGAGAGACCCAGTACTTC
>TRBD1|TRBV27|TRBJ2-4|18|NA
CASSRLGQLDLAKNIQYF
TGTGCCAGCAGCCGACTGGGACAGCTGGACCTAGCCAAAAACATTCAGTACTTC
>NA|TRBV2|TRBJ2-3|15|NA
CASSDGGAGTDTQYF
TGTGCCAGCAGTGACGGGGGAGCAGGCACAGATACGCAGTATTTT
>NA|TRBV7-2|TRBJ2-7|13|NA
CASSFRAIYEQYF
TGTGCCAGCAGCTTCAGGGCCATCTACGAGCAGTACTTC
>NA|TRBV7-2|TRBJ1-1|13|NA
CASSQNQGLLAFF
TGTGCCAGCAGCCAAAACCAGGGTTTGTTGGCTTTCTTT
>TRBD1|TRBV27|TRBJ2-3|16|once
CASSSTWTGEADTQYF
TGTGCCAGCAGTTCGACCTGGACAGGGGAAGCAGATACGCAGTATTTT
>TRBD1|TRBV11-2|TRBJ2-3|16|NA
CASSPRTGASTDTQYF
TGTGCCAGCAGCCCCCGGACAGGCGCTAGCACAGATACGCAGTATTTT
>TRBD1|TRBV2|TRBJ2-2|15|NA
CASSEWTGATGELFF
TGTGCCAGCAGTGAATGGACAGGGGCCACCGGGGAGCTGTTTTTT
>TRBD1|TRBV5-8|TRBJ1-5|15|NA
CASSHRGQGNQPQHF
TGTGCCAGCAGCCACCGGGGACAGGGCAATCAGCCCCAGCATTTT
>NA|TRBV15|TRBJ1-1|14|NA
CATSILLVDTEAFF
TGTGCCACCAGCATACTGTTGGTCGACACTGAAGCTTTCTTT
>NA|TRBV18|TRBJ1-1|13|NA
CASSPQGNTEAFF
TGTGCCAGCTCACCACAGGGGAACACTGAAGCTTTCTTT
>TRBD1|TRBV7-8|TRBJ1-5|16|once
CASSLAEGQFNQPQHF
TGTGCCAGCAGCTTAGCGGAGGGACAGTTCAATCAGCCCCAGCATTTT
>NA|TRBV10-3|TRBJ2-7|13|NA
CAIRSDSSYEQYF
TGTGCCATCAGGTCGGACAGCTCCTACGAGCAGTACTTC
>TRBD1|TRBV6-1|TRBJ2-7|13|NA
CASGGRGSYEQYF
TGTGCCAGCGGTGGCAGGGGGTCGTACGAGCAGTACTTC
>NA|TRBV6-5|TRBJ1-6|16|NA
CASSYSQGSRNSPLHF
TGTGCCAGCAGTTACTCACAGGGCTCGCGGAATTCACCCCTCCACTTT
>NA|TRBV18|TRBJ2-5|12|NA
CASSPRRETQYF
TGTGCCAGCTCACCACGCAGAGAGACCCAGTACTTC
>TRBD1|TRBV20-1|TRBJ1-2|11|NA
CSARTGGGYTF
TGCAGTGCCAGGACAGGGGGAGGCTACACCTTC
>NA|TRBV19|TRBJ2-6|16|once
CASTPTLNSGANVLTF
TGTGCCAGTACCCCAACCCTTAACTCTGGGGCCAACGTCCTGACTTTC
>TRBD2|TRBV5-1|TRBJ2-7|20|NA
CASSWRGAGSLAGVSYEQYF
TGCGCCAGCAGCTGGAGGGGTGCAGGGTCACTAGCGGGAGTCTCCTACGAGCAGTACTTC
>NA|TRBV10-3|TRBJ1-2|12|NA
CAISDRSWGYTF
TGTGCCATCAGTGACAGGTCTTGGGGCTACACCTTC
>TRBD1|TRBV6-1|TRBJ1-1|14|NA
CASSHDRGDTEAFF
TGTGCCAGCAGCCACGACAGGGGAGACACTGAAGCTTTCTTT
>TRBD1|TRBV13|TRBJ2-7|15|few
CASSPGTGVSYEQYF
TGTGCCAGCAGCCCAGGGACAGGCGTCTCCTACGAGCAGTACTTC
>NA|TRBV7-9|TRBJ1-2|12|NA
CASSRVDYGYTF
TGTGCCAGCAGCAGGGTAGACTATGGCTACACCTTC
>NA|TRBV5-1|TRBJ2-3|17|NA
CASSLNGAGPNTDTQYF
TGCGCCAGCAGCTTGAACGGGGCGGGGCCCAACACAGATACGCAGTATTTT
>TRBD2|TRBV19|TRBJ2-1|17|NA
CASSIFGLAGGTDEQFF
TGTGCCAGTAGTATATTCGGCCTAGCGGGGGGTACCGATGAGCAGTTCTTC
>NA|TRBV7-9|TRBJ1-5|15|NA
CASSPRGNSNQPQHF
TGTGCCAGCAGCCCCCGGGGCAATAGCAATCAGCCCCAGCATTTT
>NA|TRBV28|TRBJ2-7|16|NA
CASSSPRLAFSYEQYF
TGTGCCAGCAGTTCCCCAAGGCTAGCGTTCTCCTACGAGCAGTACTTC
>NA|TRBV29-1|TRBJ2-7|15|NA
CSVLGEGARPYEQYF
TGCAGCGTCTTAGGGGAGGGGGCGAGGCCCTACGAGCAGTACTTC